These 28 T cell receptor beta chains share one sample of origin, sequenced in a study of beta chain features in type 1 diabetes. Every isolated RNA sample was fully reverse transcribed, so sequencing captured expressed TCRB transcripts. Profiled with immunoSEQ multiplex PCR; TCRdb holds only in-frame clones, not every one. The repertoire has 900,000 or so clones, 17% of them found once; the top ten carry about 0.025%. The sample consisted of naive CD4+ T cells from blood. These receptors all stem from a woman aged 18-35 years in good health.

The rearrangement uses TRBV11-2 and TRBJ2-1, with 13 bases lining up with TRBD2. Germline V CDR1 and CDR2: SGHAT, FQNNGV. Trimming cost V 5 bases and J 5 bases; bases outside gene matches: 3. The CDR3 spans 15 residues. CDR3 in DNA: TGTGCCAGCAGCCCCGGACTAGCGGGAGACAATGAGCAGTTCTTC. Translated: CASSPGLAGDNEQFF.

This clone was seen more than once but under ten times. The rearrangement joins TRBV4-1 to TRBJ2-1; TRBD2 agrees at 16 bases. The V gene's germline CDR1 is MGHRA and CDR2 YSYEKL. The V and J ends lost 1 base and 7 bases, in that order; junction bases with no gene match: 10. This CDR3 comprises 19 residues. The DNA for the CDR3 is TGCGCCAGCAGCCAAGGATCGGGACTAGCGGGAGGGCTATGGAATGAGCAGTTCTTC. Its translation: CASSQGSGLAGGLWNEQFF.

This clone has only a few counts. V gene TRBV6-1 combines with J gene TRBJ2-7; no firm D call. This CDR3 contains 13 residues. With 4 bases removed from V and 2 bases from J, the gap between germline ends came to 9 bases. Germline CDR1 MNHNS, CDR2 SASEGT. The CDR3 sequence: CASSVAEAYEQYF. The CDR3 DNA reads as TGTGCCAGCAGTGTCGCCGAAGCCTACGAGCAGTACTTC.

The V gene is TRBV6-5, the J gene TRBJ2-1; D ambiguous. CDR1 is MNHEY and CDR2 is SVGAGI in the germline V gene. This CDR3 region has 14 residues. Trimming took 5 bases from V and 5 from J, leaving 13 bases between them. The CDR3 region has the DNA TGTGCCAGCAGTCGCTACGACACCGACAATGAGCAGTTCTTC. Translating gives CASSRYDTDNEQFF.

The rearrangement links TRBV2 to TRBJ1-2; D ambiguous. This CDR3 contains 13 residues. The germline CDR1 and CDR2 sequences are SNHLY and FYNNEI. The V end was cut by 6 bases, the J end by 2 bases, with 10 bases between. In DNA form, the CDR3 reads TGTGCCAGCAGGCAGCTGGCAAACTATGGCTACACCTTC. Protein product: CASRQLANYGYTF.

The chain joins TRBV2 to TRBJ1-1; D might be TRBD1 (6 bases). This CDR3 contains 13 residues. Germline V gene data show CDR1 as SNHLY and CDR2 as FYNNEI. The V end lost 7 bases, the J end lost 0 bases, and 9 bases lay between the germline ends. The CDR3 DNA is TGTGCCAGCAAAAGACAGGTGAACACTGAAGCTTTCTTT. As protein: CASKRQVNTEAFF.

This clone was observed a handful of times. The rearrangement uses TRBV19 and TRBJ1-5, with 7 nucleotides matching TRBD1. V lost 4 bases, J lost 4 bases, and 10 bases stayed unmatched. Per the germline V gene, CDR1 is LNHDA and CDR2 is SQIVND (reference sequence). The CDR3 contains 16 residues. The CDR3 DNA sequence: TGTGCCAGTAGTAGCCCGGGACAGAAACTAAATCAGCCCCAGCATTTT. Encoded protein: CASSSPGQKLNQPQHF.

This clone appeared a few times. This chain links TRBV4-2 with TRBJ2-3; 8 bases match TRBD2. V was clipped by 1 base and J by 2 bases; unmatched bases: 11. The CDR3 covers 18 residues. Germline values: CDR1 LGHNA, CDR2 YNFKEQ. CDR3 DNA: TGTGCCAGCAGCCAAGGGCCGCTAACTAGCGGTCCCACAGATACGCAGTATTTT. This gives the protein CASSQGPLTSGPTDTQYF.

This clone turned up a few times. At one end the junction does not follow the germline gene, possibly because of a read error. The chain carries TRBV10-3 and TRBJ2-1; D unclear. The germline V gene has CDR1 ENHRY and CDR2 SYGVKD. The CDR3 spans 14 residues. As DNA, the CDR3 is TGTGCCATCAGTCAGTCGGAGTCCGGCAATGAGCAGTTCTTC. It encodes CAISQSESGNEQFF.

This clone was seen more than once but under ten times. DNA of the CDR3: TGTGCCAGCAGCTTAGGATTTGGACAGGGGGCTTCGTACGAGCAGTACTTC. This gives the protein CASSLGFGQGASYEQYF. The genes are TRBV7-8 and TRBJ2-7, with TRBD1 identical over 11 bases. Germline V gene data show CDR1 as SGHVS and CDR2 as FQNEAQ. With 1 base clipped from V and 4 bases from J, the junction kept 9 bases outside the gene matches. There are 17 residues in the CDR3.

The chain combines TRBV27 with TRBJ1-2, with 8 bases identical to TRBD1. V trimming: 6 bases; J trimming: 7 bases; junction bases outside the gene matches: 13. The germline V gene encodes CDR1 MNHEY and CDR2 SMNVEV (reference sequence). The CDR3 runs 15 residues. CDR3 nucleotide sequence: TGTGCCAGCAGCGAAGGGCAGGGGGCTTTGCGTGGCTACACCTTC. Its translation: CASSEGQGALRGYTF.

The CDR3 bases are TGTGCCAGCAGTTCAAACCCGGGACTAGCGGGAGCCACAGATACGCAGTATTTT. Its translation: CASSSNPGLAGATDTQYF. This chain uses TRBV2 with TRBJ2-3, with TRBD2 identical over 14 bases. The CDR3 is 18 residues long. Germline assignment: CDR1 SNHLY and CDR2 FYNNEI. J gave up 2 bases and V 5 bases, and 9 bases lay outside the gene matches.

In its sample, this clone was seen a few times. The same CDR3 arises from other DNA sequences in this sample as well. V is TRBV18 and J is TRBJ2-2; D might be TRBD1 (5 bases). Trimming removed 2 bases from V and 4 bases from J, with 5 bases in between. The germline CDR1 and CDR2 sequences are KGHSH and LQKENI. The CDR3 covers 13 residues. CDR3: CASSPTGTGELFF. In nucleotides, the CDR3 is TGTGCCAGCTCACCAACAGGCACCGGGGAGCTGTTTTTT.

A few counts support this clone. The CDR3 is CSGGLLNTGELFF. The CDR3 bases are TGCAGTGGGGGACTTCTGAACACCGGGGAGCTGTTTTTT. V and J are TRBV29-1 and TRBJ2-2, with D tentatively TRBD2 (6 bases). There are 13 residues in the CDR3. CDR1 and CDR2 (germline): SQVTM, ANQGSEA.

This clone was recorded a few times. V is TRBV4-2 and J is TRBJ2-1; unclear D gene. Trimming shortened V by 1 base and J by 4 bases, and 14 bases separated the two germline ends. The CDR3 covers 16 residues. Germline V gene lookup returns CDR1 LGHNA and CDR2 YNFKEQ. The CDR3 nucleotides are TGTGCCAGCAGCCAAGGTTCGGCACCGGTTTACAATGAGCAGTTCTTC. It codes for CASSQGSAPVYNEQFF.

This clone turned up a few times. DNA of the CDR3: TGTGCCAGCAGTTACTCGATGAGGGAGGGGTACGATGGCTACACCTTC. It codes for CASSYSMREGYDGYTF. The rearrangement joins TRBV6-5 to TRBJ1-2; TRBD1 might be the D (5 bases). Per the germline V gene, CDR1 is MNHEY and CDR2 is SVGAGI. The CDR3 runs to 16 residues. V lost 0 bases, J lost 6 bases, and 17 bases lay in between.

This clone was found a few times. The V and J genes are TRBV2 and TRBJ2-2; no reliable D call. This CDR3 is 14 amino acids long. Germline V gene data show CDR1 as SNHLY and CDR2 as FYNNEI. The V gene lost 3 bases and the J gene lost 4 bases, with 9 bases spanning the gap. As DNA, the CDR3 is TGTGCCAGCAGTGATGCGTGGGCCACCGGGGAGCTGTTTTTT. Amino acid sequence: CASSDAWATGELFF.

This clone was seen a handful of times. The chain recombines TRBV5-1 with TRBJ2-5, with D unclear. Germline V CDR1 and CDR2: SGHRS, YFSETQ. With 2 bases removed from V and 2 bases from J, the gap between germline ends came to 7 bases. The CDR3 is made up of 13 amino acids. The CDR3 nucleotides are TGCGCCAGCAGCTTCAGCCTGCAAGAGACCCAGTACTTC. Protein: CASSFSLQETQYF.

This clone has a handful of counts. The same CDR3 also results from other DNA sequences found in this sample. The chain is built from TRBV18 and TRBJ2-7; 8 nucleotides match TRBD1. The V segment lost 2 bases and the J segment 2 bases; nucleotides outside the gene matches: 2. In germline, CDR1 is KGHSH, CDR2 LQKENI. This CDR3 comprises 14 residues. The DNA for the CDR3 is TGTGCCAGCTCACCAGGGACAGGCGCCTACGAGCAGTACTTC. It yields the protein CASSPGTGAYEQYF.

Only a few counts were recorded for this clone. The V and J genes are TRBV28 and TRBJ2-7; 7 positions agree with TRBD2. The germline CDR1 and CDR2 sequences are MDHEN and SYDVKM. The CDR3 is 16 residues long. J was trimmed by 2 bases and V by 4 bases; bases with no gene match: 11. CDR3 coding DNA: TGTGCCAGCAGTTGGTGGGCGGGAGAAAAAGCCTACGAGCAGTACTTC. It yields the protein CASSWWAGEKAYEQYF.

This clone was detected only once. The chain employs TRBV28 and TRBJ2-1; 12 bases map to TRBD2. This CDR3 is built from 15 residues. From germline, CDR1 is MDHEN and CDR2 SYDVKM. V dropped 4 bases and J dropped 8; count of bases not matched to a gene: 6. CDR3 nucleotide sequence: TGTGCCAGCAGTTCCCGGACTAGCGGGATTGATGAGCAGTTCTTC. Its translation: CASSSRTSGIDEQFF.

The chain employs TRBV11-2 and TRBJ2-3; 7 nucleotides line up with TRBD2. CDR1 is SGHAT, CDR2 FQNNGV, per germline. The CDR3 is 13 amino acids. Unmatched junction bases numbered 8, after V lost 8 bases and J lost 6 bases. The CDR3 loop reads CASSGRGGDTQYF. CDR3 in DNA: TGTGCCAGCTCAGGACGGGGAGGGGATACGCAGTATTTT.

In its sample, this clone was seen a few times. This rearrangement joins TRBV18 to TRBJ1-3, with D unclear. Deletions cut 4 bases from V and 0 bases from J, with 4 bases between. Germline CDR1 and CDR2: KGHSH and LQKENI. The CDR3 has 13 amino acids. The chain's CDR3 is CASSQGSGNTIYF. The CDR3 region has the DNA TGTGCCAGCTCACAGGGCTCTGGAAACACCATATATTTT.

This clone came up a few times. This specimen includes other DNA sequences encoding the same CDR3. The chain is built from TRBV7-9 and TRBJ2-5; TRBD1 might be the D (8 bases). The CDR3 is 14 amino acids. Germline loops: CDR1 SEHNR, CDR2 FQNEAQ (reference sequence). V was trimmed by 5 bases and J by 5 bases, leaving 15 bases between them. The CDR3 region has the DNA TGTGCCAGCAGCAAAACAGGGGGGGCGGAGACCCAGTACTTC. Its protein is CASSKTGGAETQYF.

This clone was seen more than once but under ten times. J is TRBJ2-6 and V is TRBV6-1, with TRBD1 matching 8 bases. The CDR3 is 17 residues long. J gave up 0 bases and V 6 bases, and 7 bases lay outside the gene matches. Germline CDR1 reads MNHNS; CDR2 reads SASEGT. The CDR3 sequence is CASRERTGRSGANVLTF. DNA for the CDR3: TGTGCCAGCAGAGAAAGGACAGGGCGCTCTGGGGCCAACGTCCTGACTTTC.

This clone was counted between two and nine times. V usage is TRBV9 and J usage is TRBJ2-2; no definite D call. Trimming shortened V by 0 bases and J by 7 bases, and 10 bases separated the two germline ends. The CDR3 covers 14 residues. Germline loops: CDR1 SGDLS, CDR2 YYNGEE. The CDR3 reads CASSVGPSGGELFF. CDR3 DNA sequence: TGTGCCAGCAGCGTAGGACCATCGGGCGGGGAGCTGTTTTTT.

This clone occurred a few times. This chain connects TRBV7-2 to TRBJ2-1; maybe TRBD2 (6 bases). This CDR3 has 13 amino acids. Trimming shortened V by 5 bases and J by 8 bases, and 13 bases separated the two germline ends. Looked up from germline, CDR1 is SGHTA and CDR2 is FQGNSA. The CDR3 here is CASSRLRGDEQFF. CDR3 sequence (DNA): TGTGCCAGCAGCCGTTTGCGGGGCGATGAGCAGTTCTTC.

The chain carries TRBV5-1 and TRBJ2-5; 7 bases map to TRBD2. With 0 bases clipped from V and 2 bases from J, the junction kept 7 bases outside the gene matches. The germline V gene has CDR1 SGHRS and CDR2 YFSETQ. CDR3 size: 16 residues. The DNA of the CDR3 is TGCGCCAGCAGCTTGGAAGGGGCTAGCGGACAAGAGACCCAGTACTTC. Translation: CASSLEGASGQETQYF.